This is a list of T cell receptor beta chains from one sample in a study of a mutant IDH1 vaccine in newly diagnosed glioma. Using immunoSEQ multiplex PCR, the repertoire was profiled, and TCRdb retains in-frame clones only, with some absent. The sample lists about 55,000 clones, approximately 81% occurring once. Their recognized antigens are unknown. Here the sequenced sample was PBMCs, taken from a glioma patient whose treatment included an IDH1 peptide vaccine. The receptors originated from a woman between 18 and 29 years old with glioma. Both conserved end residues are part of each CDR3. A D gene is named only where the DNA matches it firmly. Some rows have no size entry. The others give once, few or many, or a class for an expanded clone.

>NA|TRBV6-6|NA|TRBJ2-1
CASSPTGAEQFF
TGTGCCAGCAGCCCCACCGGGGCTGAGCAGTTCTTC
>NA|TRBV7-3|NA|TRBJ1-6
CASSLKGDFFSYNSPLHF
TGTGCCAGCAGCTTAAAGGGGGATTTTTTCTCCTATAATTCACCCCTCCACTTT
>NA|TRBV30|few|TRBJ1-5
CAWSVTETQPQHF
TGTGCCTGGAGTGTAACGGAGACTCAGCCCCAGCATTTT
>TRBD1|TRBV5-1|NA|TRBJ1-1
CASMRGQLNTEAFF
TGCGCCAGCATGCGGGGACAGTTGAACACTGAAGCTTTCTTT
>NA|TRBV7-2|NA|TRBJ1-1
CASSLSGIEAFF
TGTGCCAGCAGCTTATCCGGGATCGAAGCTTTCTTT
>NA|TRBV20-1|once|TRBJ2-1
CSAKWRREQFF
TGCAGTGCTAAGTGGCGGCGTGAGCAGTTCTTC
>NA|TRBV6-1|NA|TRBJ2-5
CASSATVEVVQYF
TGTGCCAGCAGTGCGACGGTTGAGGTTGTCCAGTACTTC
>NA|TRBV5-4|NA|TRBJ2-7
CASSLEDYEQYF
TGTGCCAGCAGCTTGGAAGACTACGAGCAGTACTTC
>NA|TRBV5-5|NA|TRBJ1-2
CASSVDTGVYGYTF
TGTGCCAGCAGCGTAGATACAGGAGTATATGGCTACACCTTC
>NA|TRBV11-3|NA|TRBJ1-1
CASSLDRGSEAFF
TGTGCCAGCAGCTTAGACAGGGGCAGTGAAGCTTTCTTT
>NA|TRBV19|few|TRBJ1-2
CASSMAQYLGYTF
TGTGCCAGTAGTATGGCGCAATACCTTGGCTACACCTTC
>NA|TRBV19|NA|TRBJ2-2
CAGSDRTFTGELFF
TGTGCCGGGTCAGACAGGACTTTCACCGGGGAGCTGTTTTTT
>NA|TRBV15|NA|TRBJ2-2
CATSRESRVGELFF
TGTGCCACCAGCAGAGAATCCAGGGTTGGGGAGCTGTTTTTT
>TRBD1|TRBV19|NA|TRBJ1-1
CASSTLLQGGSGTEAFF
TGTGCCAGTAGTACCCTACTTCAGGGGGGTTCGGGCACTGAAGCTTTCTTT
>NA|TRBV9|NA|TRBJ2-1
CASSHRAYNEQFF
TGTGCCAGCAGCCACAGGGCCTACAATGAGCAGTTCTTC
>TRBD1|TRBV14|once|TRBJ1-6
CASSPKVDRGRYNSPLHF
TGTGCCAGCAGCCCGAAGGTAGACAGGGGCCGATATAATTCACCCCTCCACTTT
>NA|TRBV6-5|NA|TRBJ2-2
CASSRYRTGELFF
TGTGCCAGCAGCCGTTACAGGACCGGGGAGCTGTTTTTT
>NA|TRBV19|NA|TRBJ1-2
CASSLSGTYGYTF
TGTGCCAGTAGTCTGTCCGGGACCTATGGCTACACCTTC
>TRBD1|TRBV28|NA|TRBJ2-5
CASSFETGIETQYF
TGTGCCAGCAGTTTCGAGACAGGGATCGAGACCCAGTACTTC
>NA|TRBV6-6|NA|TRBJ2-7
CASSHHYEQYF
TGTGCCAGCAGCCATCACTACGAGCAGTACTTC
>TRBD2|TRBV7-6|once|TRBJ2-3
CASSLLAGATDTQYF
TGTGCCAGCAGCTTACTAGCGGGGGCTACAGATACGCAGTATTTT
>NA|TRBV30|NA|TRBJ1-4
CAWGAGKDNEKLFF
TGTGCCTGGGGGGCAGGGAAGGACAATGAAAAACTGTTTTTT
>NA|TRBV6-4|NA|TRBJ2-2
CASSDSSGTGELFF
TGTGCCAGCAGTGACTCGAGCGGCACCGGGGAGCTGTTTTTT
>NA|TRBV5-8|NA|TRBJ1-5
CASSRDPMGPQHF
TGTGCCAGCAGCCGAGACCCAATGGGGCCCCAGCATTTT